This entry lists 5 T cell receptor beta chains sequenced from one sample in a study of T cells after yellow fever vaccination. One entry per CDR3 protein results from TCRdb running MiXCR on the 5' RACE reads. The profile shows fewer than 350,000 distinct CDR3 sequences, approximately 3.9% of them singletons. The sample here was PBMCs, taken on the day of the yellow fever booster vaccination. Source of these receptors: a man between 18 and 29 years old who received the YFV17D yellow fever vaccine.

The V call is TRBV27, the J call TRBJ1-3; D may be TRBD1 (6 bases). V was clipped by 6 bases and J by 2 bases, with 11 bases between them. CDR1 is MNHEY and CDR2 is SMNVEV in the germline V gene (reference sequence). CDR3 length: 14 residues. As DNA, the CDR3 is TGTGCCAGCAGGAGGACAGTTGCTGGAAACACCATATATTTT. It yields the protein CASRRTVAGNTIYF.

This clonotype was detected many times. V gene TRBV2 combines with J gene TRBJ1-4, with D possibly being TRBD1 (5 bases). Trimming stripped 4 bases from V and 0 bases from J, with 18 bases between. CDR1 is SNHLY, CDR2 FYNNEI, per germline. This CDR3 contains 18 residues. The CDR3 DNA reads TGTGCCAGCAGTGGGGCTACCAGACAGTTTGCAACTAATGAAAAACTGTTTTTT. Its protein is CASSGATRQFATNEKLFF. Filled out from reference TRBV2 and TRBJ1-4, the complete variable domain reads EPEVTQTPSHQVTQMGQEVILRCVPISNHLYFYWYRQILGQKVEFLVSFYNNEISEKSEIFDDQFSVERPDGSNFTLKIRSTKLEDSAMYFCASSGATRQFATNEKLFFGSGTQLSVL.

The table lists this clonotype with a few counts. The rearrangement links TRBV5-5 to TRBJ2-1, with 10 bases fitting TRBD1. CDR1 is SGHKS and CDR2 is YYEKEE in the germline V gene (reference sequence). This CDR3 region has 16 residues. The J segment lost 7 bases and the V segment lost 4 bases, leaving 11 bases of the junction unmatched. CDR3: CASSRPPGQGRNEQFF. CDR3 coding DNA: TGTGCCAGCAGCCGTCCGCCGGGACAGGGGCGGAATGAGCAGTTCTTC.

This clonotype came up many times. This chain links TRBV20-1 with TRBJ1-6, with a weak D call TRBD1 (6 bases). V dropped 3 bases and J dropped 8 bases, with 17 bases sitting between them. This CDR3 comprises 15 residues. Germline V gene sequence: CDR1 DFQATT, CDR2 SNEGSKA (reference sequence). CDR3 nucleotides: TGCAGTGCTAGTAGCGCAGGGGAGGAGTATTCACCCCTCCACTTT. It encodes CSASSAGEEYSPLHF.

This clonotype has a count of ten or more. V and J are TRBV12-3 or TRBV12-4 and TRBJ2-3; D is unresolved. V was shortened by 5 bases and J by 6 bases, with 12 bases between the two germline ends. The CDR3 consists of 13 residues. DNA for the CDR3: TGTGCCAGCAGTCCCCCCACTTGGGATACGCAGTATTTT. Its protein product is CASSPPTWDTQYF.